This TCR beta chain was observed in a study of T cell clonality in common variable immunodeficiency. This clone was recorded at least ten times. The sequenced fragment ends 3 residues before the CDR3 boundary, so the rest is inferred from the germline J gene. The assay was immunoSEQ multiplex PCR, and TCRdb's table has in-frame clones only and misses some. The sample contains around 34,000 clones, none of them singletons. CDR1 is KGHSH and CDR2 is LQKENI in the germline V gene. This CDR3 has 14 amino acids. Trimming removed 5 bases at V and 3 bases at J, with 14 bases between. Specimen: peripheral blood mononuclear cells. The sequence came from a person aged 18-70 years in good health. The rearrangement joins TRBV18 to TRBJ2-7; weak D call: TRBD1 (6 bases). CDR3 loop: CASSSSRGDYEQYF. Partial CDR3 DNA: TGTGCCAGCTCATCTAGCAGGGGAGACTACGAG. Using reference TRBV18 and TRBJ2-7 for the parts outside the CDR3, the full variable domain is NAGVMQNPRHLVRRRGQEARLRCSPMKGHSHVYWYRQLPEEGLKFMVYLQKENIIDESGMPKERFSAEFPKEGPSILRIQQVVRGDSAAYFCASSSSRGDYEQYFGPGTRLTVT.